The source of this T cell receptor beta chain is a study of CD8 T cells in Susac syndrome (dated by TCRdb to the late 2010s). Concerning the study at large: The study used repertoire sequencing to test whether antigen drove CD8+ T cell activation and differentiation in Susac syndrome.

What the research found in general, with its limitations: The number of individuals in the TCR sequencing and HLA analysis was recognized as being relatively small.

Peripheral blood CD8+ and CD4+ T cells from healthy donors, Susac syndrome patients and multiple sclerosis patients were profiled by high-throughput TCR beta sequencing. Multiple sclerosis controls were treatment-naive patients with stable or active relapsing-remitting disease fulfilling revised McDonald criteria. Bulk CD8+ and CD4+ T cells were purified by magnetic negative isolation, while CD8+ TEMRA cells were enriched using FACS. Blood was collected in EDTA tubes and processed within 24 hours, with PBMCs isolated through density gradient centrifugation. PBMCs destined for TCR sequencing were cryopreserved in liquid nitrogen and later thawed in a 37 °C water bath. The sorted or isolated CD4+, CD8+ and CD8+ TEMRA cells had a purity of 90% or higher. RNA was extracted using the RNeasy kit, and 0.5 to 1 microgram was reverse transcribed with random hexamers. The immunoSEQ multiplex PCR assay, covering 54 Vbeta and 13 Jbeta segments, was used to amplify TCR beta CDR3 regions. PCR amplification bias was corrected by using a synthetic template baseline for primer optimization and computational correction. On the authors' methods: Reads were annotated to V, D and J genes per IMGT and analyzed with immunoSEQ Analyzer, keeping only productive sequences. Clonality was calculated as one minus the Shannon entropy normalized by log2 of the number of productive unique sequences. For each patient and control, public and private clones were evaluated within the 100 most prevalent clones. Clones were defined as Susac-specific if absent from the healthy and MS cohorts, from over a thousand published viral clones and from other ImmuneACCESS disease sequences. TCRdb redid the processing of the public reads, applying fastp at Q25 and MiXCR, and retained in-frame beta chains. Duplicate CDR3 protein sequences are folded into a single record with the most common DNA and genes. TCRdb's processing, not the authors' own work, is the source of the V and J calls. A total of around 120,000 distinct CDR3 sequences appear in this sample, 85% to 95% of them only once. The top ten clones comprise just under 0.095% of the sample.

A word on this clonotype: Its recognized antigen is unknown. Base qualities are not at hand, and no much larger clone is one base apart.

There are 16 amino acids in the CDR3, from cysteine to phenylalanine inclusive. Left in the record is the CDR3 DNA by itself, 48 bases read in frame from the first base. Trimming accounts for 2 bases at V and 7 bases at J, while the number of junction bases matched to no gene is 8. CDR1 and CDR2, looked up from the germline V gene, are MNHNS and SASEGT. The TCR sequence derives from a human donor with multiple sclerosis. Recombination linked TRBV6-1 to TRBJ2-3, with 11 bases in between that match TRBD2. Sequencing input: CD4+ T cells from PBMCs. The nucleotide sequence reads as follows: TGTGCCAGCAGTGAACCTTCTAGCGGGGGGATGAATACGCAGTATTTT. It translates to CASSEPSSGGMNTQYF.